Below, 11 T cell receptor beta chains from the same sample are listed, as sequenced in a study of radiation and T cells in renal cell carcinoma. The time point: baseline pretreatment blood. Treatment here: 15 Gy SBRT to primary tumor, nephrectomy 4 weeks later. Method: immunoSEQ multiplex PCR; TCRdb's copy keeps in-frame clones and lacks some. The repertoire holds about 150,000 clones, with about nine tenths as singletons. Sequenced material: blood, taken from a patient whose treatment included radiotherapy and nephrectomy. The receptors shown here come from a woman in her seventies with renal cell carcinoma.

This rearrangement joins TRBV7-9 to TRBJ2-2; 12 nucleotides align to TRBD1. Germline loops: CDR1 SEHNR, CDR2 FQNEAQ (reference sequence). The CDR3 sequence is 17 residues long. With V trimmed by 4 bases and J by 7 bases, 10 bases remained unmatched. CDR3 residues: CASSSETGTGGHGELFF. Here the CDR3 DNA reads TGTGCCAGCAGCTCCGAAACCGGGACAGGGGGCCACGGGGAGCTGTTTTTT. The complete variable domain, with remaining parts taken from reference TRBV7-9 and TRBJ2-2, reads DTGVSQNPRHKITKRGQNVTFRCDPISEHNRLYWYRQTLGQGPEFLTYFQNEAQLEKSRLLSDRFSAERPKGSFSTLEIQRTEQGDSAMYLCASSSETGTGGHGELFFGEGSRLTVL.

The rearrangement links TRBV27 to TRBJ2-1; TRBD2 agrees at 7 bases. The CDR3 runs 16 residues. The J segment lost 7 bases and the V segment lost 2 bases, leaving 11 bases of the junction unmatched. Germline CDR1 MNHEY, CDR2 SMNVEV (reference sequence). The CDR3 loop is CASSLDSGGGRNEQFF. CDR3 bases: TGTGCCAGCAGTTTAGATAGTGGCGGGGGACGGAATGAGCAGTTCTTC.

V and J are TRBV30 and TRBJ1-4; D may be TRBD1 (5 bases). Germline assignment: CDR1 GTSNPN and CDR2 SVGIG (reference sequence). Trimming pared 0 bases from V and 5 bases from J, leaving 10 bases between. This CDR3 region has 14 residues. The CDR3 DNA follows: TGTGCCTGGAGTGTAGTGGGGGTCAATGAAAAACTGTTTTTT. Encoded protein: CAWSVVGVNEKLFF. Using reference TRBV30 and TRBJ1-4 for the parts outside the CDR3, the full variable domain is SQTIHQWPATLVQPVGSPLSLECTVEGTSNPNLYWYRQAAGRGLQLLFYSVGIGQISSEVPQNLSASRPQDRQFILSSKKLLLSDSGFYLCAWSVVGVNEKLFFGSGTQLSVL.

The genes are TRBV2 and TRBJ2-4, with no clear D. There are 13 residues in the CDR3. Trimming removed 6 bases from V and 4 bases from J, with 10 bases in between. Germline values: CDR1 SNHLY, CDR2 FYNNEI. The CDR3 DNA sequence: TGTGCCAGCAGAGGGTACGCGAAAAACATTCAGTACTTC. Translating it yields CASRGYAKNIQYF.

The rearrangement links TRBV27 to TRBJ2-3; possibly TRBD2 for D (6 bases). Germline-derived CDR1 and CDR2 are MNHEY and SMNVEV (reference sequence). Trimming shortened V by 11 bases and J by 3 bases, and 15 bases separated the two germline ends. The CDR3 has 13 amino acids. In DNA form, the CDR3 reads TGTGCCCGTCAAGGGACTTTGACAGATACGCAGTATTTT. Translating it yields CARQGTLTDTQYF.

The V call is TRBV27, the J call TRBJ2-7, with D possibly being TRBD1 or TRBD2 (5 bases each). There are 19 residues in the CDR3. From germline, CDR1 is MNHEY and CDR2 SMNVEV (reference sequence). V was pared by 2 bases and J by 2 bases, with 25 bases between. The CDR3 DNA follows: TGTGCCAGCAGTTTACGCACCCAGTCGGGGCGGACCAATGCCTACGAGCAGTACTTC. Translating it yields CASSLRTQSGRTNAYEQYF.

The chain is built from TRBV7-2 and TRBJ1-4; unclear D gene. Germline V gene data show CDR1 as SGHTA and CDR2 as FQGNSA. V was pared by 3 bases and J by 8 bases, with 13 bases between. CDR3 length: 14 residues. The CDR3 nucleotides read TGTGCCAGCAGCTTGACATTGATCGGCGAAAAACTGTTTTTT. Translation: CASSLTLIGEKLFF.

The chain recombines TRBV30 with TRBJ2-7; the D is unclear. CDR3 length: 12 amino acids. V was cut by 2 bases and J by 6 bases, with 11 bases left in between. Germline-derived CDR1 and CDR2 are GTSNPN and SVGIG (reference sequence). The CDR3 bases are TGTGCCTGGAGTCAAGGGTATGGCGAGCAGTACTTC. The encoded protein is CAWSQGYGEQYF. The full variable domain, rest sourced from reference TRBV30 and TRBJ2-7, is SQTIHQWPATLVQPVGSPLSLECTVEGTSNPNLYWYRQAAGRGLQLLFYSVGIGQISSEVPQNLSASRPQDRQFILSSKKLLLSDSGFYLCAWSQGYGEQYFGPGTRLTVT.

The gene calls are TRBV7-9 and TRBJ1-2; 7 bases agree with TRBD1. The germline CDR1 and CDR2 sequences are SEHNR and FQNEAQ (reference sequence). J gave up 2 bases and V 4 bases, and 4 bases lay outside the gene matches. The CDR3 length is 14 residues. The CDR3 nucleotides read TGTGCCAGCAGCTCAGTGACAGGGAACTATGGCTACACCTTC. Translating it yields CASSSVTGNYGYTF.

The chain has TRBV2 and TRBJ2-1, with 12 bases matching TRBD2. CDR3 length: 14 residues. Germline trimming cut 5 bases from V and 5 bases from J; bases unmatched to any gene: 1. CDR1 and CDR2 from the germline V gene are SNHLY and FYNNEI. CDR3 in amino acids: CASSRTSGNNEQFF. CDR3 bases: TGTGCCAGCAGTCGGACTAGCGGGAACAATGAGCAGTTCTTC. The whole variable domain, remainder taken from reference TRBV2 and TRBJ2-1, is EPEVTQTPSHQVTQMGQEVILRCVPISNHLYFYWYRQILGQKVEFLVSFYNNEISEKSEIFDDQFSVERPDGSNFTLKIRSTKLEDSAMYFCASSRTSGNNEQFFGPGTRLTVL.

The V call is TRBV6-5, the J call TRBJ1-2; TRBD1 matches 9 bases. The V gene's germline CDR1 is MNHEY and CDR2 SVGAGI. The CDR3 runs to 13 residues. J lost 7 bases, V lost 6 bases, and 6 bases had no gene match. The CDR3 here is CASRGQGAIGYTF. The DNA for the CDR3 is TGTGCCAGCAGGGGACAGGGCGCTATTGGCTACACCTTC.